These T cell receptor beta chains were read from a single sample in a study. TCRdb reprocessed the 5' RACE reads with MiXCR, giving one entry per CDR3 protein. The table has roughly 4,900 distinct CDR3 sequences, over 70% seen once. Material for sequencing was naive CD4+ T cells sorted from blood. The source is a female donor with breast cancer. Both conserved end residues are part of each CDR3. Each record gives: D gene, CDR3 length, J gene, clone size, V gene, CDR3 protein, CDR3 DNA. A D gene is named only where the DNA matches it firmly. Size is omitted from some rows. Given values are once, few, many or a class for expanded clones.

D gene: -; CDR3 length: 13; J gene: TRBJ1-2; clone size: few; V gene: TRBV29-1; CDR3 protein: CSVAAGAGYGYTF; CDR3 DNA: TGCAGCGTTGCTGCGGGGGCCGGCTATGGCTACACCTTC
D gene: -; CDR3 length: 11; J gene: TRBJ2-7; clone size: -; V gene: TRBV10-3; CDR3 protein: CAISPGDGQYF; CDR3 DNA: TGTGCCATCAGTCCTGGAGATGGGCAGTACTTC
D gene: TRBD1; CDR3 length: 16; J gene: TRBJ2-7; clone size: -; V gene: TRBV10-3; CDR3 protein: CAIGASGTAITYEQYF; CDR3 DNA: TGTGCCATCGGGGCGTCCGGGACAGCAATAACCTACGAGCAGTACTTC
D gene: -; CDR3 length: 13; J gene: TRBJ1-1; clone size: few; V gene: TRBV12-3/TRBV12-4; CDR3 protein: CASSFYTDTEAFF; CDR3 DNA: TGTGCCAGCAGTTTTTACACGGACACTGAAGCTTTCTTT
D gene: TRBD2; CDR3 length: 15; J gene: TRBJ2-3; clone size: -; V gene: TRBV12-3/TRBV12-4; CDR3 protein: CASRTGTSGGDTQYF; CDR3 DNA: TGTGCCAGCAGAACCGGGACTAGCGGGGGAGATACGCAGTATTTT
D gene: -; CDR3 length: 12; J gene: TRBJ2-7; clone size: -; V gene: TRBV29-1; CDR3 protein: CSVEDLGREQYF; CDR3 DNA: TGCAGCGTTGAAGATCTCGGGCGCGAGCAGTACTTC
D gene: -; CDR3 length: 12; J gene: TRBJ2-3; clone size: few; V gene: TRBV6-6; CDR3 protein: CASSLAGDTQYF; CDR3 DNA: TGTGCCAGCAGTTTAGCAGGAGATACGCAGTATTTT
D gene: TRBD2; CDR3 length: 16; J gene: TRBJ2-7; clone size: -; V gene: TRBV4-2; CDR3 protein: CASSQETSGGTYEQYF; CDR3 DNA: TGTGCCAGCAGCCAGGAGACTAGCGGAGGTACCTACGAGCAGTACTTC
D gene: -; CDR3 length: 13; J gene: TRBJ1-5; clone size: -; V gene: TRBV20-1; CDR3 protein: CSAIGVANQPQHF; CDR3 DNA: TGCAGTGCTATCGGGGTAGCCAATCAGCCCCAGCATTTT
D gene: -; CDR3 length: 12; J gene: TRBJ2-7; clone size: -; V gene: TRBV11-3; CDR3 protein: CASSRDGGEQYF; CDR3 DNA: TGTGCCAGCAGCCGCGACGGGGGCGAGCAGTACTTC
D gene: TRBD1; CDR3 length: 14; J gene: TRBJ1-2; clone size: -; V gene: TRBV29-1; CDR3 protein: CSGDFGGGYYGYTF; CDR3 DNA: TGCAGCGGGGACTTTGGAGGGGGCTACTATGGCTACACCTTC
D gene: -; CDR3 length: 13; J gene: TRBJ1-1; clone size: -; V gene: TRBV12-3/TRBV12-4; CDR3 protein: CASSLGHRTDAFF; CDR3 DNA: TGTGCCAGCAGTTTAGGTCATCGGACTGATGCTTTCTTT
D gene: -; CDR3 length: 20; J gene: TRBJ2-3; clone size: -; V gene: TRBV12-2; CDR3 protein: CASLFMRLPGGGRSTDTQYF; CDR3 DNA: TGTGCAAGTCTCTTTATGAGACTACCAGGTGGGGGGCGAAGCACAGATACGCAGTATTTT